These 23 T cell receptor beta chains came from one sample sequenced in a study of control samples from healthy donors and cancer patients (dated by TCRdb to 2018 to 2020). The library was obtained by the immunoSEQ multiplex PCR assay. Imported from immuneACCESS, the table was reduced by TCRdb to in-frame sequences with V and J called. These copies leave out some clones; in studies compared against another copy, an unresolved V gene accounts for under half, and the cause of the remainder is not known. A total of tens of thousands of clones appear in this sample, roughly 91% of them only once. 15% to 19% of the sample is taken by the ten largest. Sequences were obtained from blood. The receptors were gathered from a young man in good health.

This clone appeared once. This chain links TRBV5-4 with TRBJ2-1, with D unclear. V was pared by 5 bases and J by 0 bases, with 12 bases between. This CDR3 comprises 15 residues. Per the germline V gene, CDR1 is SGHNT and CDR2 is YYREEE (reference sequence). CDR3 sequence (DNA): TGTGCCAGCAGTAATGGGCCGAGCTCCTACAATGAGCAGTTCTTC. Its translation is CASSNGPSSYNEQFF.

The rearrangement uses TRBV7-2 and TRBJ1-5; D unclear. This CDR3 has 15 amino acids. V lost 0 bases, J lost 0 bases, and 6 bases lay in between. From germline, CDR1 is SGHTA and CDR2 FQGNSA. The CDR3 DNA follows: TGTGCCAGCAGCTTAGCGGTGGATAGCAATCAGCCCCAGCATTTT. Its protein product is CASSLAVDSNQPQHF. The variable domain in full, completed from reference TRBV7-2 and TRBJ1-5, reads GAGVSQSPSNKVTEKGKDVELRCDPISGHTALYWYRQSLGQGLEFLIYFQGNSAPDKSGLPSDRFSAERTGGSVSTLTIQRTQQEDSAVYLCASSLAVDSNQPQHFGDGTRLSIL.

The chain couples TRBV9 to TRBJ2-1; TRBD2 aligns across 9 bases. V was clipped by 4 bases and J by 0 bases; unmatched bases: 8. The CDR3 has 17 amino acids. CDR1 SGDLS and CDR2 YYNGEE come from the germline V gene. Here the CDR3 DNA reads TGTGCCAGCAGCAAAGAGGCTAGCGGGATCTCCTACAATGAGCAGTTCTTC. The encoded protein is CASSKEASGISYNEQFF.

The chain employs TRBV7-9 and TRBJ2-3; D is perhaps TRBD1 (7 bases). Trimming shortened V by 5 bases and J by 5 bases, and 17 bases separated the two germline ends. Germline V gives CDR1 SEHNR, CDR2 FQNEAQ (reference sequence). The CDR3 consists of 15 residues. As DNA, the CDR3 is TGTGCCAGCAGCCGTACCCCCAGGGGGGAAGATACGCAGTATTTT. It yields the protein CASSRTPRGEDTQYF.

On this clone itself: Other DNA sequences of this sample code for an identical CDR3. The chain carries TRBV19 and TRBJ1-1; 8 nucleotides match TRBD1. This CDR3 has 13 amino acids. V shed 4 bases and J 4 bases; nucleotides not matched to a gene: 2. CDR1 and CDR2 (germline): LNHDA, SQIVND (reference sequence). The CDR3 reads CASSTQGGTEAFF. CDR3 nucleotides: TGTGCCAGTAGTACACAGGGGGGCACTGAAGCTTTCTTT.

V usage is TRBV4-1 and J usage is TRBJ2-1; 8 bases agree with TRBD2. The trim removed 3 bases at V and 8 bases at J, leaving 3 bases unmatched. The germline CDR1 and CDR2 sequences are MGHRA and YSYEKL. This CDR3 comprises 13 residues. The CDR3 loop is CASSQRGLDEQFF. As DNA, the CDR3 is TGCGCCAGCAGCCAGAGGGGACTAGATGAGCAGTTCTTC.

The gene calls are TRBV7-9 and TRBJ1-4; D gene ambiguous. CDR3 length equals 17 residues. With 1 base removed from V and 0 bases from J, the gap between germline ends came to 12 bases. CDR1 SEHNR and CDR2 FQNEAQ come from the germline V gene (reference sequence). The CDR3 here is CASSLGALFTTNEKLFF. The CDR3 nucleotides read TGTGCCAGCAGCTTAGGGGCCCTCTTTACAACTAATGAAAAACTGTTTTTT.

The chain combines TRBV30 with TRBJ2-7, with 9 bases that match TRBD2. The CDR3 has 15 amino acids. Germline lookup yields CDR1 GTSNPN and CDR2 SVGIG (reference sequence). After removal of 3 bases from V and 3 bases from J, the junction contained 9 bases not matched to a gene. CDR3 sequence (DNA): TGTGCCTGGAGACCTAGCGGGATTGGGATCTACGAGCAGTACTTC. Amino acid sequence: CAWRPSGIGIYEQYF. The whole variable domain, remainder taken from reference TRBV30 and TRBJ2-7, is SQTIHQWPATLVQPVGSPLSLECTVEGTSNPNLYWYRQAAGRGLQLLFYSVGIGQISSEVPQNLSASRPQDRQFILSSKKLLLSDSGFYLCAWRPSGIGIYEQYFGPGTRLTVT.

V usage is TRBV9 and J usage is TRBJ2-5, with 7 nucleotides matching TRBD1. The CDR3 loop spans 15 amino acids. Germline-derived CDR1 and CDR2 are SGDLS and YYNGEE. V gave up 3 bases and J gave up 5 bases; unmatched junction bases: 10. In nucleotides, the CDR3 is TGTGCCAGCAGCGGAGGGGGCAGAGGGGCTGAGACCCAGTACTTC. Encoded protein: CASSGGGRGAETQYF.

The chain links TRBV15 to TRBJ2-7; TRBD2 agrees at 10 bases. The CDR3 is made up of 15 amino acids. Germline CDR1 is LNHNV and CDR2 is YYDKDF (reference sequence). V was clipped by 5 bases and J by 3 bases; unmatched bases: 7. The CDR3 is CATSGGLAANYEQYF. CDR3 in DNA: TGTGCCACCAGCGGAGGACTAGCGGCTAACTACGAGCAGTACTTC. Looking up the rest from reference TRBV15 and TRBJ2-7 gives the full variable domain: DAMVIQNPRYQVTQFGKPVTLSCSQTLNHNVMYWYQQKSSQAPKLLFHYYDKDFNNEADTPDNFQSRRPNTSFCFLDIRSPGLGDTAMYLCATSGGLAANYEQYFGPGTRLTVT.

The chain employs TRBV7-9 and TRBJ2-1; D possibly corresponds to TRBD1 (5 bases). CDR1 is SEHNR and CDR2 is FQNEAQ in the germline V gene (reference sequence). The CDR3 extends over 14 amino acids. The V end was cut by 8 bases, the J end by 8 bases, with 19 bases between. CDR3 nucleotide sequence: TGTGCCAGCGCCTGGCGACAGCAGAGTTATGAGCAGTTCTTC. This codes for CASAWRQQSYEQFF. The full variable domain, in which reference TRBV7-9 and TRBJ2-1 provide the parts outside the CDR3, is DTGVSQNPRHKITKRGQNVTFRCDPISEHNRLYWYRQTLGQGPEFLTYFQNEAQLEKSRLLSDRFSAERPKGSFSTLEIQRTEQGDSAMYLCASAWRQQSYEQFFGPGTRLTVL.

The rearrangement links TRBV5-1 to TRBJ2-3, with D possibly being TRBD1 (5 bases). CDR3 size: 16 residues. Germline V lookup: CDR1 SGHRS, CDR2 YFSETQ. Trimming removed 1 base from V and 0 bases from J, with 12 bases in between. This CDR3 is CASSLQGTFSTDTQYF. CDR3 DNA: TGCGCCAGCAGCTTGCAGGGAACATTTAGCACAGATACGCAGTATTTT.

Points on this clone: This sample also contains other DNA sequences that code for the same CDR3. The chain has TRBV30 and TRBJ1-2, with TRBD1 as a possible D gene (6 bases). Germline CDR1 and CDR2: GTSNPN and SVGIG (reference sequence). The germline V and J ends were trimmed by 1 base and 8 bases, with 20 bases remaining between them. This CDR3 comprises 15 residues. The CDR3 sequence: CAWSGRGGAGRGYTF. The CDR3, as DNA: TGTGCCTGGAGTGGACGTGGGGGCGCGGGGCGGGGCTACACCTTC.

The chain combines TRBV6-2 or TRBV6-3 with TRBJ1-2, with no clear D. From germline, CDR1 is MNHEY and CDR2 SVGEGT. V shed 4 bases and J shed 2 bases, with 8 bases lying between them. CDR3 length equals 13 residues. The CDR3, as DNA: TGTGCCAGCAGTTTGACCACCAACTATGGCTACACCTTC. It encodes CASSLTTNYGYTF.

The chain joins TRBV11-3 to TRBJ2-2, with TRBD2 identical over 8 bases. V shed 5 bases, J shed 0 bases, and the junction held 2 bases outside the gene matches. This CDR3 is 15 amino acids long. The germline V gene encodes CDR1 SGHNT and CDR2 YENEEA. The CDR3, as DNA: TGTGCCAGCAGCCAGGGACTAGCGAACACCGGGGAGCTGTTTTTT. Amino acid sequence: CASSQGLANTGELFF.

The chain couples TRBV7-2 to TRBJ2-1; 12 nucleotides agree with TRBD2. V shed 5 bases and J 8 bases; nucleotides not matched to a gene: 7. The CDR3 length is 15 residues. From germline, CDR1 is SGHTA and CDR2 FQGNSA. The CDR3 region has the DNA TGTGCCAGCAGCCGCTCGGGACTAGCGGGCGATGAGCAGTTCTTC. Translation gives CASSRSGLAGDEQFF.

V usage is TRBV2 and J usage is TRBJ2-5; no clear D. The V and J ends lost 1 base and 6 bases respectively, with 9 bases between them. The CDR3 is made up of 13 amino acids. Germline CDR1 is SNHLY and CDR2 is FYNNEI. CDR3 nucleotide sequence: TGTGCCAGCAGTGAAGAGGACCGAAAGACCCAGTACTTC. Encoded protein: CASSEEDRKTQYF.

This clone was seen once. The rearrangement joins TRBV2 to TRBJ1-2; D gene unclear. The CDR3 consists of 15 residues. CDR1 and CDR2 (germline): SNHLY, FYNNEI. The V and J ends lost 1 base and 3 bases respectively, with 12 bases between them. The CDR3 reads CASSEEPGPYYGYTF. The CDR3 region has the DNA TGTGCCAGCAGTGAAGAACCCGGGCCCTACTATGGCTACACCTTC. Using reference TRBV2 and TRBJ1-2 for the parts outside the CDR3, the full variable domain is EPEVTQTPSHQVTQMGQEVILRCVPISNHLYFYWYRQILGQKVEFLVSFYNNEISEKSEIFDDQFSVERPDGSNFTLKIRSTKLEDSAMYFCASSEEPGPYYGYTFGSGTRLTVV.

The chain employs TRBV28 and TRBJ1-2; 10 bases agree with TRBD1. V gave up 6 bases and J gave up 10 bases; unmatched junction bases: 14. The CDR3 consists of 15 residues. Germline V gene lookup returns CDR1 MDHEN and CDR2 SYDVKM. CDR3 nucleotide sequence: TGTGCCAGCAGCCCAGGGGACAGGGGAAACAAGATCTACACCTTC. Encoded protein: CASSPGDRGNKIYTF.

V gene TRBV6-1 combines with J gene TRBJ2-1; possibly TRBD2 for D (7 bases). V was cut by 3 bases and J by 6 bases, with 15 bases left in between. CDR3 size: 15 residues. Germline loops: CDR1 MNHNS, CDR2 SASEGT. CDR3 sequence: CASSDGGAGGNEQFF. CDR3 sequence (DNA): TGTGCCAGCAGTGATGGGGGGGCAGGCGGCAATGAGCAGTTCTTC.

CDR3 DNA: TGCGCCAGCAGCCCCGGAGGAGGACTAGCGATGGAGACCCAGTACTTC. As protein: CASSPGGGLAMETQYF. This chain uses TRBV4-3 with TRBJ2-5, with 9 nucleotides matching TRBD2. V dropped 4 bases and J dropped 5; count of bases not matched to a gene: 11. CDR3 length: 16 amino acids. Germline V gene data show CDR1 as LGHNA and CDR2 as YSLEER.

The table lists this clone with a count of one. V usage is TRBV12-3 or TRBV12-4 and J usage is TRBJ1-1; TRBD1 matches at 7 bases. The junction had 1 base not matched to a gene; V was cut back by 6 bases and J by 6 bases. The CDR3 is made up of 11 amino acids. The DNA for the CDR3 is TGTGCCAGCAGCACAGGGGCTGAAGCTTTCTTT. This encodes CASSTGAEAFF.

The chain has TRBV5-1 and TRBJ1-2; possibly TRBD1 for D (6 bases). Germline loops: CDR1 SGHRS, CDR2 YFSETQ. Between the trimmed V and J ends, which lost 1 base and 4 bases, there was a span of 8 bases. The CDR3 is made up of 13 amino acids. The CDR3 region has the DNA TGCGCCAGCAGCTTGCGGGGGGCCTATGGCTACACCTTC. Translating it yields CASSLRGAYGYTF.